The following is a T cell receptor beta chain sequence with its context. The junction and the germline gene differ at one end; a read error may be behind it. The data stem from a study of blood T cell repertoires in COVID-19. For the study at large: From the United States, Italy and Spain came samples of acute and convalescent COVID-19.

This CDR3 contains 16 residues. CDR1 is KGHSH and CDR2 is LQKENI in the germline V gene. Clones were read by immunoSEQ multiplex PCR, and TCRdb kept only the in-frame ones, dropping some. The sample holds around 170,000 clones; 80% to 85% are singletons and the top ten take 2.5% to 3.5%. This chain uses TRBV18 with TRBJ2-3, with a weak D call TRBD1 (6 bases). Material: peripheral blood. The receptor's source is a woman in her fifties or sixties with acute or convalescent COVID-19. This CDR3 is CASSPRSGVFTDTQYF. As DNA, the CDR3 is TGTGCCAGTTCACCAAGGTCAGGGGTATTCACAGATACGCAGTATTTT.